The rows below give T cell receptor beta chains drawn from one sample of a study of T-cell memory formation after mild COVID-19. TCRdb re-called the 5' RACE reads through MiXCR, storing one row per CDR3 protein. The data hold about 160,000 distinct CDR3 sequences, with less than 40% observed a single time. The sequencing input was PBMCs or a T cell subset sorted from them (not recorded which). All receptors come from an adult woman who had mild COVID-19 (a few samples of this study predate the infection). Cell type and time point are not known. CDR3s include the opening cysteine and the closing phenylalanine or tryptophan.

J,V,CDR3
TRBJ1-2,TRBV7-2,CASSLNGGDTF
TRBJ2-7,TRBV4-3,CASSQDSSGRARYEQYF
TRBJ1-1,TRBV29-1,CSVLDQGGNTEAFF
TRBJ2-3,TRBV6-5,CASSYSAVGQDSPSTDTQYF
TRBJ2-4,TRBV5-1,CASSPGLAKNIQYF
TRBJ1-5,TRBV14,CASSPTDYSNQPQHF
TRBJ2-1,TRBV12-3/TRBV12-4,CASSPAGSFPGDEQFF
TRBJ2-5,TRBV7-2,CASSPGQGGSQYF
TRBJ2-7,TRBV7-9,CASSIRQGPYEQYF
TRBJ1-2,TRBV7-2,CASSLVGTGNNYGYTF
TRBJ2-1,TRBV12-3/TRBV12-4,CASSSKGANYNEQFF
TRBJ1-5,TRBV24-1,CATSDPGERGNQPQHF
TRBJ1-1,TRBV5-1,CASSWMIRTALNTEAFF
TRBJ2-7,TRBV29-1,CSVRTASSYEQYF
TRBJ2-7,TRBV7-6,CASSLGRTGRYEQYF
TRBJ2-7,TRBV9,CASSVDAGYEQYF
TRBJ2-5,TRBV29-1,CSVGEGETQYF
TRBJ2-7,TRBV3-1,CASSHVRSSGSFYEQYF
TRBJ1-4,TRBV6-2/TRBV6-3,CASSSPDRGKEKLFF
TRBJ1-2,TRBV29-1,CSGELNYGYTF
TRBJ2-6,TRBV4-1,CASSQDLSSWVSGANVLTF
TRBJ1-2,TRBV7-9,CASSLAGTAYGYTF